The sequence of this T cell receptor beta chain was determined in a study of T cells after yellow fever vaccination. This CDR3 is 13 amino acids long. Germline assignment: CDR1 SGHTA and CDR2 FQGNSA. V was clipped by 3 bases and J by 6 bases; unmatched bases: 3. This clonotype was seen a handful of times. A single record per CDR3 protein comes from TCRdb applying MiXCR to the 5' RACE reads. The table records about 320,000 distinct CDR3 sequences, around 4.5% of them present only once. This receptor was obtained from a man aged 18 to 30 who received the YFV17D yellow fever vaccine. Sample: PBMCs, taken 15 days after the yellow fever booster vaccination. The V call is TRBV7-2, the J call TRBJ2-3; 7 bases align to TRBD2. The CDR3 protein is CASSFAGEDTQYF. DNA of the CDR3: TGTGCCAGCAGCTTCGCGGGAGAGGATACGCAGTATTTT.